These 2 T cell receptor beta chains were sequenced from one sample in a study of cytomegalovirus exposure and HLA in healthy donors. PCR amplification relied on 60 Vbeta primers (plus 13 Jbeta primers). Profiled with immunoSEQ multiplex PCR; TCRdb holds only in-frame clones, not every one. Here the sample spans about 200,000 clones, around 83% being singletons. Source material: PBMCs. The receptor set was obtained from a man aged 35-49 years in good health and CMV-seropositive.

The CDR3 nucleotides are TGTGCCAGCAGTTTACTCAGGGGGGACTCTGGGGCCAACGTCCTGACTTTC. As protein: CASSLLRGDSGANVLTF. The chain recombines TRBV28 with TRBJ2-6; the D gene is possibly TRBD1 (7 bases). The germline gives CDR1 MDHEN, CDR2 SYDVKM. Trimming left V 2 bases short and J 0 bases short, with 11 bases between. The CDR3 totals 17 residues.

In its sample, this clone was seen once. This rearrangement joins TRBV7-9 to TRBJ2-7, with 8 bases aligning to TRBD2. The trim removed 1 base at V and 5 bases at J, leaving 4 bases unmatched. This CDR3 is 14 amino acids long. Germline CDR1 reads SEHNR; CDR2 reads FQNEAQ (reference sequence). CDR3 DNA sequence: TGTGCCAGCAGCTTAGATCGGGAGGGAGACGAGCAGTACTTC. Translating gives CASSLDREGDEQYF.